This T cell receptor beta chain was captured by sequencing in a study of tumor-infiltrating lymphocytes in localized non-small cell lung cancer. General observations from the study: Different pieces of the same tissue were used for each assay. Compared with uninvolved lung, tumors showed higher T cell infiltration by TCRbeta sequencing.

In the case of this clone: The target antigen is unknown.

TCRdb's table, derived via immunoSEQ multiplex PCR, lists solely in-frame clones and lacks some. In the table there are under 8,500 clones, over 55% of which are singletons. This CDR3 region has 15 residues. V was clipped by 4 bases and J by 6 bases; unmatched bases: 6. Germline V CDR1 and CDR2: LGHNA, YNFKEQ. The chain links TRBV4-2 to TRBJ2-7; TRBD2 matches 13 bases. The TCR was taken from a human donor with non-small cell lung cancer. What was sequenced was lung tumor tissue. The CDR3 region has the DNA TGTGCCAGCAGCCTTACTAGCGGGAGGGCCTCCGAGCAGTACTTC. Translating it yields CASSLTSGRASEQYF.